These 25 T cell receptor beta chains originate from one sample sequenced in a study of blood T cell repertoires in COVID-19. Sequenced by immunoSEQ multiplex PCR; TCRdb stores in-frame clones only, minus some. The data hold tens of thousands of clones, with 75% to 95% observed a single time. Sequenced input: peripheral blood. The receptors stem from an older woman with active COVID-19.

Worth noting for this clone: At the DNA level, this CDR3 is encoded by other sequences in the same sample as well. The CDR3 DNA is TGCGCCAGCAGCTTGGTGGCGGGCCTGAACACCGGGGAGCTGTTTTTT. Encoded protein: CASSLVAGLNTGELFF. J is TRBJ2-2 and V is TRBV5-1, with a weak D call TRBD2 (5 bases). The CDR3 has 16 residues. CDR1 and CDR2 from the germline V gene are SGHRS and YFSETQ. Deletions cut 0 bases from V and 1 base from J, with 10 bases between.

The chain has TRBV7-9 and TRBJ2-5; the match to TRBD2 covers 8 bases. The J segment lost 5 bases and the V segment lost 2 bases, leaving 10 bases of the junction unmatched. The germline V gene encodes CDR1 SEHNR and CDR2 FQNEAQ (reference sequence). The CDR3 covers 16 residues. The CDR3 region is CASSLSGGRASETQYF. Written as DNA, the CDR3 is TGTGCCAGCAGCTTAAGCGGGGGTCGAGCTTCGGAGACCCAGTACTTC. Full variable domain (outside the CDR3, taken from reference TRBV7-9 and TRBJ2-5): DTGVSQNPRHKITKRGQNVTFRCDPISEHNRLYWYRQTLGQGPEFLTYFQNEAQLEKSRLLSDRFSAERPKGSFSTLEIQRTEQGDSAMYLCASSLSGGRASETQYFGPGTRLLVL.

The rearrangement uses TRBV7-2 and TRBJ2-1; TRBD2 agrees at 10 bases. The V gene's germline CDR1 is SGHTA and CDR2 FQGNSA. Unmatched junction bases numbered 5, after V lost 2 bases and J lost 7 bases. This CDR3 is 15 amino acids long. CDR3 DNA: TGTGCCAGCAGCTTATGGCTAGCGGGAGAAAATGAGCAGTTCTTC. It codes for CASSLWLAGENEQFF.

V is TRBV6-5 and J is TRBJ2-1; the D gene is possibly TRBD2 (7 bases). The CDR3 consists of 13 residues. The V and J ends lost 10 bases and 4 bases respectively, with 14 bases between them. CDR1 MNHEY and CDR2 SVGAGI come from the germline V gene. The CDR3 sequence is CATPGGLYNEQFF. CDR3 DNA sequence: TGTGCCACCCCGGGGGGCTTGTACAATGAGCAGTTCTTC.

The chain uses TRBV5-5 and TRBJ1-3; no definite D call. Trimming removed 0 bases from V and 0 bases from J, with 10 bases in between. CDR3 length equals 16 residues. The V gene's germline CDR1 is SGHKS and CDR2 YYEKEE (reference sequence). The chain's CDR3 is CASSLAAGSSGNTIYF. In DNA, the CDR3 is TGTGCCAGCAGCTTGGCTGCAGGTTCCTCTGGAAACACCATATATTTT.

J is TRBJ2-3 and V is TRBV4-2, with TRBD2 identical over 9 bases. Germline V lookup: CDR1 LGHNA, CDR2 YNFKEQ. The CDR3 runs to 18 residues. V lost 0 bases, J lost 4 bases, and 11 bases stayed unmatched. The CDR3 loop is CASSQESKSSGTPDTQYF. The DNA for the CDR3 is TGTGCCAGCAGCCAAGAATCGAAGTCTAGCGGGACTCCAGATACGCAGTATTTT.

V and J are TRBV14 and TRBJ1-2; D not certain. V was cut by 2 bases and J by 4 bases, with 5 bases left in between. Germline V lookup: CDR1 SGHDN, CDR2 FVKESK. This CDR3 spans 12 amino acids. CDR3 in DNA: TGTGCCAGCAGCCAATCAGGCTATGGCTACACCTTC. The encoded protein is CASSQSGYGYTF.

This chain connects TRBV6-5 to TRBJ2-1; a possible D gene is TRBD2 (5 bases). The germline V and J ends were trimmed by 6 bases and 3 bases, with 9 bases remaining between them. This CDR3 comprises 13 residues. Germline assignment: CDR1 MNHEY and CDR2 SVGAGI. The CDR3 coding sequence is TGTGCCAGCAGATTCGGGGACTACAATGAGCAGTTCTTC. It codes for CASRFGDYNEQFF.

The V and J genes are TRBV5-1 and TRBJ1-5; no clear D. The CDR3 runs to 15 residues. The germline CDR1 and CDR2 sequences are SGHRS and YFSETQ. Trimming pared 1 base from V and 4 bases from J, leaving 12 bases between. In nucleotides, the CDR3 is TGCGCCAGCAGCTTGATCCCAGGCCCGAATCAGCCCCAGCATTTT. Amino acids: CASSLIPGPNQPQHF.

This sequence joins TRBV12-3 or TRBV12-4 and TRBJ2-5; perhaps TRBD1 as D (5 bases). The length of the CDR3 is 13 residues. The ends were cut back, 2 bases at V and 7 bases at J, with 11 bases in the middle. The CDR3 bases are TGTGCCAGCAGTTTAAGGGGATTCGGGACCCAGTACTTC. Its translation: CASSLRGFGTQYF.

The V call is TRBV28, the J call TRBJ2-5; maybe TRBD2 (5 bases). Germline V lookup: CDR1 MDHEN, CDR2 SYDVKM. The CDR3 is 16 amino acids. Trimming shortened V by 3 bases and J by 8 bases, and 22 bases separated the two germline ends. This CDR3 is CASSFPGYRRRGTQYF. DNA of the CDR3: TGTGCCAGCAGTTTTCCAGGTTATAGGAGGCGTGGTACCCAGTACTTC. The complete variable domain, with remaining parts taken from reference TRBV28 and TRBJ2-5, reads DVKVTQSSRYLVKRTGEKVFLECVQDMDHENMFWYRQDPGLGLRLIYFSYDVKMKEKGDIPEGYSVSREKKERFSLILESASTNQTSMYLCASSFPGYRRRGTQYFGPGTRLLVL.

The J gene is TRBJ2-1, the V gene TRBV27; D is ambiguous. Trimming took off 3 bases at V and 6 bases at J, with 9 bases between the two ends. This CDR3 has 13 amino acids. CDR1 is MNHEY and CDR2 is SMNVEV in the germline V gene (reference sequence). CDR3 in DNA: TGTGCCAGCAGTTTTACAGCTGCCAATGAGCAGTTCTTC. Translation: CASSFTAANEQFF.

The chain employs TRBV7-6 and TRBJ2-7, with D maybe TRBD2 (7 bases). Germline V gene lookup returns CDR1 SGHVS and CDR2 FNYEAQ. The CDR3 runs 17 residues. V shed 5 bases and J shed 1 base, with 21 bases lying between them. The CDR3 nucleotides are TGTGCCAGCAGCCCCGGGTGGAGCGGGACACCTTCCTACGAGCAGTACTTC. Translating gives CASSPGWSGTPSYEQYF.

This chain links TRBV28 with TRBJ1-4, with 7 bases aligning to TRBD1. The CDR3 covers 15 residues. V lost 6 bases and J lost 5; bases outside the gene matches: 9. Germline V gives CDR1 MDHEN, CDR2 SYDVKM. The CDR3 is CASRPDRAVNEKLFF. The CDR3 DNA reads TGTGCCAGCAGACCTGACAGGGCAGTGAATGAAAAACTGTTTTTT. Together with reference TRBV28 and TRBJ1-4, the CDR3 gives the full variable domain: DVKVTQSSRYLVKRTGEKVFLECVQDMDHENMFWYRQDPGLGLRLIYFSYDVKMKEKGDIPEGYSVSREKKERFSLILESASTNQTSMYLCASRPDRAVNEKLFFGSGTQLSVL.

The chain carries TRBV5-1 and TRBJ2-7; 10 bases map to TRBD2. Germline V gene lookup returns CDR1 SGHRS and CDR2 YFSETQ. This CDR3 comprises 16 residues. V shed 0 bases and J 1 base; nucleotides not matched to a gene: 4. The CDR3 DNA follows: TGCGCCAGCAGCTTGGGATCTAGCGGGAGTTCCTACGAGCAGTACTTC. This codes for CASSLGSSGSSYEQYF.

The V and J genes are TRBV27 and TRBJ2-1, with TRBD2 as a possible D gene (6 bases). Trimming removed 6 bases at V and 5 bases at J, with 14 bases between. CDR1 is MNHEY and CDR2 is SMNVEV in the germline V gene (reference sequence). The CDR3 spans 14 residues. The CDR3: CASSRRGGNNEQFF. For the CDR3, the DNA is TGTGCCAGCAGCCGCCGGGGAGGCAACAATGAGCAGTTCTTC.

This chain connects TRBV5-4 to TRBJ2-1; 11 bases align to TRBD1. This CDR3 contains 15 residues. Germline loops: CDR1 SGHNT, CDR2 YYREEE (reference sequence). The junction had 3 bases not matched to a gene; V was cut back by 3 bases and J by 4 bases. The CDR3 DNA reads as TGTGCCAGCAGCTCCGGACAGGGGGCGTACAATGAGCAGTTCTTC. Protein: CASSSGQGAYNEQFF. Variable domain in full (rest from reference TRBV5-4 and TRBJ2-1): ETGVTQSPTHLIKTRGQQVTLRCSSQSGHNTVSWYQQALGQGPQFIFQYYREEENGRGNFPPRFSGLQFPNYSSELNVNALELDDSALYLCASSSGQGAYNEQFFGPGTRLTVL.

V is TRBV23-1 and J is TRBJ1-5; 9 nucleotides line up with TRBD1. TRBV23-1 is sorted into the ORF group, with uncertain function. This CDR3 is 19 amino acids long. V lost 2 bases, J lost 9 bases, and 20 bases stayed unmatched. The chain's CDR3 is CASSQPHRGRWCGYGPQHF. CDR3 nucleotide sequence: TGCGCCAGCAGTCAACCCCACAGGGGGCGTTGGTGTGGGTATGGGCCCCAGCATTTT.

The V call is TRBV11-1, the J call TRBJ2-7; TRBD1 might be the D (6 bases). V lost 4 bases, J lost 7 bases, and 20 bases lay in between. In germline, CDR1 is SGHAT, CDR2 FQDESV (reference sequence). This CDR3 contains 15 residues. CDR3 amino acids: CASSSARQGTGEQYF. The CDR3 DNA is TGTGCCAGCAGCTCCGCCAGGCAGGGGACGGGAGAGCAGTACTTC.

The J gene is TRBJ2-7, the V gene TRBV7-2; weak D call: TRBD1 (5 bases). The V gene lost 5 bases and the J gene lost 4 bases, with 18 bases spanning the gap. Germline V gene data show CDR1 as SGHTA and CDR2 as FQGNSA. The CDR3 sequence is 15 residues long. The CDR3 here is CASSPLVGARYEQYF. CDR3 DNA sequence: TGTGCCAGCAGCCCCCTCGTAGGGGCTCGGTACGAGCAGTACTTC.

The chain uses TRBV2 and TRBJ1-2, with D possibly matching TRBD1 (6 bases). Germline V gene data show CDR1 as SNHLY and CDR2 as FYNNEI. CDR3 length equals 14 residues. The ends were cut back, 4 bases at V and 4 bases at J, with 13 bases in the middle. DNA for the CDR3: TGTGCCAGCAGTGTTTCTGGGGGCGTCTATGGCTACACCTTC. Its translation: CASSVSGGVYGYTF.

This clone was picked up one time. V usage is TRBV5-5 and J usage is TRBJ1-1; D call uncertain. The germline V gene encodes CDR1 SGHKS and CDR2 YYEKEE (reference sequence). CDR3 length: 13 amino acids. V lost 0 bases and J 5 bases, leaving 8 bases between the germline ends. CDR3 coding DNA: TGTGCCAGCAGCTTGGTACCTAGGACTGAAGCTTTCTTT. It codes for CASSLVPRTEAFF.

J is TRBJ2-7 and V is TRBV7-2; D is possibly TRBD1 (5 bases). Trimming took 3 bases from V and 7 from J, leaving 7 bases between them. The CDR3 runs 11 residues. CDR1 SGHTA and CDR2 FQGNSA come from the germline V gene. CDR3: CASSFNREQYF. CDR3 sequence (DNA): TGTGCCAGCAGCTTCAACAGGGAGCAGTACTTC.

This chain connects TRBV9 to TRBJ1-3, with 11 bases that match TRBD1. There are 16 residues in the CDR3. Germline assignment: CDR1 SGDLS and CDR2 YYNGEE. The V segment lost 4 bases and the J segment 7 bases; nucleotides outside the gene matches: 10. The CDR3 is CASSPRTGGIRNTIYF. DNA for the CDR3: TGTGCCAGCAGCCCTCGGACAGGGGGCATAAGGAACACCATATATTTT. Together with reference TRBV9 and TRBJ1-3, the CDR3 gives the full variable domain: DSGVTQTPKHLITATGQRVTLRCSPRSGDLSVYWYQQSLDQGLQFLIQYYNGEERAKGNILERFSAQQFPDLHSELNLSSLELGDSALYFCASSPRTGGIRNTIYFGEGSWLTVV.

The CDR3 DNA reads TGTGCCAGCAGCTTAACCGGACAGTCTAGCACAGATACGCAGTATTTT. Translated, it gives CASSLTGQSSTDTQYF. The J gene is TRBJ2-3, the V gene TRBV11-2; D is perhaps TRBD1 (6 bases). The CDR3 consists of 16 residues. V gave up 2 bases and J gave up 0 bases, with 12 bases separating them. In germline, CDR1 is SGHAT, CDR2 FQNNGV. Supplemented by reference TRBV11-2 and TRBJ2-3, the full variable domain reads EAGVAQSPRYKIIEKRQSVAFWCNPISGHATLYWYQQILGQGPKLLIQFQNNGVVDDSQLPKDRFSAERLKGVDSTLKIQPAKLEDSAVYLCASSLTGQSSTDTQYFGPGTRLTVL.